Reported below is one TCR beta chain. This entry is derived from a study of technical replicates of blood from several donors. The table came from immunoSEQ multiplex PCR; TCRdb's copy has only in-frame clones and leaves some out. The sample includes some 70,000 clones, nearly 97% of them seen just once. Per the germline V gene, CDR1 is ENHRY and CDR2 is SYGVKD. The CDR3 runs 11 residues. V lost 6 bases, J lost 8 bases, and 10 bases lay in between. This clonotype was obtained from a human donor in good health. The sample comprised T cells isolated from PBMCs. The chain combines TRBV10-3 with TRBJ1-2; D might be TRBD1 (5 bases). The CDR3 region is CAIRGDGGYTF. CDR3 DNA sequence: TGTGCCATCAGAGGGGATGGCGGCTACACCTTC.